This entry concerns a single T cell receptor (beta chain). The data were produced by immunoSEQ multiplex PCR, yet TCRdb's version contains in-frame clones alone and is incomplete. The sample lists more than 95,000 clones, approximately 87% occurring once. This sample is part of a study of blood T cell repertoires in COVID-19. This CDR3 has 13 amino acids. Germline-derived CDR1 and CDR2 are SQVTM and ANQGSEA. With 7 bases removed from V and 3 bases from J, the gap between germline ends came to 15 bases. The chain is built from TRBV29-1 and TRBJ1-1; weak D call: TRBD1 (6 bases). The receptor's source is a man in his fifties or sixties with acute or convalescent COVID-19. Sequenced input: peripheral blood. The CDR3 loop reads CSASTGRDTEAFF. The DNA of the CDR3 is TGCAGCGCCAGTACAGGGCGGGACACTGAAGCTTTCTTT.